This TCR beta chain was identified during a study of T cell repertoires in cytomegalovirus infection (dated by TCRdb to between 2018 and 2021). Background on the whole study: Donor HLA type was relevant to the analysis, as public TCR beta signatures indicated carriage of CMV infection together with the matching HLA type. Results the study describes overall, beyond this receptor: In the ex vivo response, HLA-C-restricted CMV-specific TCR beta clonotypes were dominant, and in two of eight donors the single most frequent clonotype came from this HLA-C-restricted group. Cumulative frequency of public TCR beta family members discriminated carriers of CMV infection plus the relevant HLA type in this cohort and an independent approximately 400-donor cohort.

V gives up 4 bases and J gives up 9 bases, and the segment between their germline ends measures 19 bases. From the cysteine through the phenylalanine, the CDR3 covers 16 amino acids. This entry keeps only the CDR3 DNA: 48 bases, framed from base 1. Via the germline V gene, CDR1 is SGHTA and CDR2 FQGNSA. This clonotype has a count of ten or more. There is no known antigen for this receptor. Base qualities are not recorded, but no much larger clone differs from it by a single base. Instrument on record: Illumina HiSeq 1500. Starting from the raw public reads, TCRdb applied fastp trimming at Q25, assembled clones with MiXCR and retained in-frame beta chains. Under each unique CDR3 protein, matching rows form one entry showing the most common genes and DNA. In this sample the table shows about 140,000 distinct CDR3 sequences, under 8% of which occur a single time. The biggest ten clones account for about 20% of the sample.

This sequence was found in a human donor in good health (CMV status not recorded). Some clones in this sample may be carry-over from other donors' samples. Sample: PBMCs. The V and J segments used are TRBV7-2 and TRBJ1-6; the D segment could be TRBD1, given 5 matching bases. Read as DNA, the sequence is TGTGCCAGCAGCTCCACTGATAGGGGCGTGATTTCACCCCTCCACTTT. The encoded protein is CASSSTDRGVISPLHF. With the rest looked up from the reference TRBV7-2 and TRBJ1-6 genes rather than sequenced, the full variable domain is GAGVSQSPSNKVTEKGKDVELRCDPISGHTALYWYRQSLGQGLEFLIYFQGNSAPDKSGLPSDRFSAERTGGSVSTLTIQRTQQEDSAVYLCASSSTDRGVISPLHFGNGTRLTVT.